The rows below give T cell receptor beta chains drawn from one sample of a study of T-cell reconstitution after alpha-beta-depleted transplantation in children. Each CDR3 protein is one row after TCRdb ran MiXCR on the PCR reads. The sample has about 1,000,000 distinct CDR3 sequences, around 30% seen once. This specimen was PBMCs, mostly from graft donor cells, taken 360 days after TCRalphabeta/CD19-depleted stem cell transplant. These receptors came from a boy under three years old who had a stem cell transplant for SCID, so the T cells may come from the graft donor. Both conserved end residues are part of each CDR3.

CDR3	V	J
CASSAGGLTKEFF	TRBV25-1	TRBJ2-1
CASSPQQGFYEQYF	TRBV18	TRBJ2-7
CASSQDIGAGTDTQYF	TRBV4-1	TRBJ2-3
CASRSRGPLNPYEQYF	TRBV28	TRBJ2-7
CASSSLGQVTYEQYF	TRBV7-2	TRBJ2-7
CASSLVPGQGREQYF	TRBV5-1	TRBJ2-7
CASSLALRTEETQYF	TRBV7-9	TRBJ2-5
CATSRDRGSGGELFF	TRBV15	TRBJ2-2
CASSPDRRKLFF	TRBV7-2	TRBJ1-4
CASRLGRPVGEQYF	TRBV7-2	TRBJ2-7
CASILVFLGHEQFF	TRBV7-2	TRBJ2-1
CASSKGGQGLAGELFF	TRBV21-1	TRBJ2-2
CRVSGGALGTQYF	TRBV20-1	TRBJ2-5
CASSLVILRDSNTEAFF	TRBV7-2	TRBJ1-1
CAISEYGGRGYEQYF	TRBV10-3	TRBJ2-7
CASSVDLDGTGGSNEQFF	TRBV9	TRBJ2-1
CASSWGGGSYEQYF	TRBV27	TRBJ2-7
CSGLGSSYNEQFF	TRBV29-1	TRBJ2-1
CSARALRRGKPDTQYF	TRBV20-1	TRBJ2-3
CASSLGDRALTPIYF	TRBV5-1	TRBJ1-3
CSARISSRHEQYF	TRBV20-1	TRBJ2-7
CASSLGGGVTDTQYF	TRBV7-3	TRBJ2-3
CASSRGLAGGKYQETQYF	TRBV11-2	TRBJ2-5
CSASFGAVNTGELFF	TRBV20-1	TRBJ2-2
CASSLGALLSYEQYF	TRBV28	TRBJ2-7
CSAGQGASDTQYF	TRBV29-1	TRBJ2-3
CASRPDRGKNIQYF	TRBV6-1	TRBJ2-4
CASSQVLMTEAFF	TRBV4-2	TRBJ1-1
CASSLFPGHNTGELFF	TRBV4-1	TRBJ2-2